The rows below give T cell receptor beta chains drawn from one sample of a study of cytomegalovirus exposure and HLA in healthy donors. Sequenced by immunoSEQ multiplex PCR; TCRdb stores in-frame clones only, minus some. The table records fewer than 200,000 clones, 65% to 85% of them present only once. Material: PBMCs. The receptors were gathered from a man in his forties or fifties in good health and CMV-seropositive. CDR3s include the opening cysteine and the closing phenylalanine or tryptophan. D genes are given only for firm matches. Clone size is stated in some rows and not others, as once, few, many or a class when expanded.

clone_size | j_call | d_call | v_call | cdr3_aa | cdr3_nt
. | TRBJ2-1 | TRBD2 | TRBV6-5 | CASSAGTSGNNEQFF | TGTGCCAGCAGCGCCGGGACTAGCGGCAACAATGAGCAGTTCTTC
. | TRBJ1-4 | . | TRBV4-2 | CASSQEGDSLNEKLFF | TGTGCCAGCAGCCAAGAGGGAGACTCTCTTAATGAAAAACTGTTTTTT
. | TRBJ2-1 | . | TRBV6-5 | CASSPVDYNEQFF | TGTGCCAGCAGCCCGGTAGACTACAATGAGCAGTTCTTC
. | TRBJ2-5 | TRBD2 | TRBV7-6 | CASSSGLAGVRETQYF | TGTGCCAGCAGCTCCGGACTAGCGGGGGTCCGCGAGACCCAGTACTTC
. | TRBJ2-2 | . | TRBV4-3 | CASSQDFPRTGELFF | TGCGCCAGCAGCCAAGATTTCCCGCGCACCGGGGAGCTGTTTTTT
. | TRBJ2-7 | . | TRBV27 | CASSEAGTLTYEQYF | TGTGCCAGCAGCGAAGCCGGGACTCTAACCTACGAGCAGTACTTC
. | TRBJ2-1 | . | TRBV9 | CASSPRVGEQFF | TGTGCCAGCAGTCCTCGGGTCGGTGAGCAGTTCTTC
. | TRBJ2-7 | . | TRBV6-5 | CASSSSFGTYEQYF | TGTGCCAGCAGTTCCTCCTTTGGCACCTACGAGCAGTACTTC
. | TRBJ2-7 | . | TRBV7-9 | CASSPRDNHYEQYF | TGTGCCAGCAGCCCACGGGACAACCACTACGAGCAGTACTTC
. | TRBJ1-1 | . | TRBV4-2 | CASSRDDSLYNTEAFF | TGTGCCAGCAGCCGAGACGACTCCCTCTATAACACTGAAGCTTTCTTT
. | TRBJ2-2 | . | TRBV9 | CASGGDSFGELFF | TGTGCCAGTGGAGGGGACTCCTTCGGGGAGCTGTTTTTT
. | TRBJ1-4 | . | TRBV11-3 | CASSLRESFNEKLFF | TGTGCCAGCAGCTTACGCGAGTCCTTTAATGAAAAACTGTTTTTT
. | TRBJ1-3 | TRBD1 | TRBV7-6 | CASSTATGDKNTIYF | TGTGCCAGCAGCACAGCTACAGGGGACAAAAACACCATATATTTT
. | TRBJ1-1 | . | TRBV9 | CASSAQGGTEAFF | TGTGCCAGCAGCGCACAAGGGGGCACTGAAGCTTTCTTT
. | TRBJ2-1 | TRBD1 | TRBV6-5 | CASSTPGQGSDEQFF | TGTGCCAGCAGTACTCCGGGACAGGGGTCCGATGAGCAGTTCTTC
. | TRBJ2-1 | TRBD2 | TRBV4-2 | CASSQDQRGYNEQFF | TGTGCCAGCAGCCAAGATCAGCGGGGGTACAATGAGCAGTTCTTC
. | TRBJ2-7 | TRBD1 | TRBV18 | CASSPNGQGRDEQYF | TGTGCCAGCTCACCTAACGGACAGGGGAGGGACGAGCAGTACTTC
. | TRBJ2-3 | TRBD2 | TRBV5-1 | CVSSSSASGGRADTQYF | TGCGTCAGCAGCTCCTCGGCTAGCGGGGGGAGAGCAGATACGCAGTATTTT
. | TRBJ2-2 | . | TRBV7-3 | CASSLSGPNTGELFF | TGTGCCAGCAGCTTAAGCGGGCCGAACACCGGGGAGCTGTTTTTT
. | TRBJ2-4 | TRBD2 | TRBV6-1 | CASSELAGGRAKNIQYF | TGTGCCAGCAGTGAGTTAGCGGGGGGGCGGGCCAAAAACATTCAGTACTTC
. | TRBJ1-2 | TRBD1 | TRBV27 | CASRDREWYGYTF | TGTGCCAGCAGGGACAGGGAGTGGTATGGCTACACCTTC
. | TRBJ2-2 | . | TRBV29-1 | CSATGDSGELFF | TGCAGCGCCACGGGGGATTCGGGGGAGCTGTTTTTT
once | TRBJ2-1 | TRBD2 | TRBV9 | CASSGLAGGTSYNEQFF | TGTGCCAGCAGCGGACTAGCGGGGGGAACGTCCTACAATGAGCAGTTCTTC
. | TRBJ1-1 | . | TRBV9 | CASSGGDTNTEAFF | TGTGCCAGCAGCGGAGGGGACACGAACACTGAAGCTTTCTTT
. | TRBJ1-5 | TRBD1 | TRBV7-2 | CASRIDRVGDQPQHF | TGTGCCAGCAGAATAGACAGGGTGGGGGATCAGCCCCAGCATTTT
once | TRBJ1-2 | . | TRBV6-5 | CASSSPGGNYGYTF | TGTGCCAGCAGTTCTCCGGGAGGGAACTATGGCTACACCTTC
. | TRBJ1-1 | . | TRBV5-8 | CASSLARNTEAFF | TGTGCCAGCAGCTTGGCCAGGAACACTGAAGCTTTCTTT
few | TRBJ2-6 | TRBD1 | TRBV7-9 | CASRTGVAGANVLTF | TGTGCCAGCAGGACAGGGGTCGCTGGGGCCAACGTCCTGACTTTC
. | TRBJ1-1 | . | TRBV29-1 | CSVFGSGRMNTEAFF | TGCAGCGTTTTTGGGAGTGGTCGCATGAACACTGAAGCTTTCTTT
. | TRBJ1-1 | . | TRBV5-5 | CASSRAGVNTEAFF | TGTGCCAGCAGCCGGGCAGGGGTGAACACTGAAGCTTTCTTT
. | TRBJ1-1 | . | TRBV10-3 | CAISDGSRVTEAFF | TGTGCCATCAGTGACGGGTCGCGGGTCACTGAAGCTTTCTTT
. | TRBJ2-7 | . | TRBV6-6 | CASSYSTLSYEQYF | TGTGCCAGCAGTTACTCGACACTCTCCTACGAGCAGTACTTC
. | TRBJ1-2 | TRBD1 | TRBV2 | CATYSGQGDYGYTF | TGTGCCACCTACTCGGGACAGGGGGACTATGGCTACACCTTC